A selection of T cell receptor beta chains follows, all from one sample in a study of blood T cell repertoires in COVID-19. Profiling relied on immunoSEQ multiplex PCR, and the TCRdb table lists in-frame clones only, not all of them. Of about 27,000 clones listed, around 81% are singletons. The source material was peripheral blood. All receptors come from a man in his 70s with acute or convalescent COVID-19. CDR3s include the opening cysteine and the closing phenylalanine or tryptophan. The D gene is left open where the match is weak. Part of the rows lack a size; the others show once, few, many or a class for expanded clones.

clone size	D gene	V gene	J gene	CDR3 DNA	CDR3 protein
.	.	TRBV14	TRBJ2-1	TGTGCCAGCAGCCAAGATCTTGGCCCCCTGGCCTACAATGAGCAGTTCTTC	CASSQDLGPLAYNEQFF
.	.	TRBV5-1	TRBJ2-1	TGCGCCAGCAGCCGGGGGTACAATGAGCAGTTCTTC	CASSRGYNEQFF
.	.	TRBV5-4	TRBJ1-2	TGTGCCGGACTGCGGACGGAGAACTATGGCTACACCTTC	CAGLRTENYGYTF
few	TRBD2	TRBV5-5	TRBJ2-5	TGTGCCAGCAATACGGGACTAGCGGGAGAGACCCAGTACTTC	CASNTGLAGETQYF
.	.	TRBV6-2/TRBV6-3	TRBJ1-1	TGTGCCAGCAGTTACTCCGCGGGTACTGAAGCTTTCTTT	CASSYSAGTEAFF
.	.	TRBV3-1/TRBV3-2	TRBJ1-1	TGTGCCAGCAGCCACAAAAATGAAGCTTTCTTT	CASSHKNEAFF
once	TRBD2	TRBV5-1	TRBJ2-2	TGCGCCAGCAGCACTAGCGGGAGGGCCAACACCGGGGAGCTGTTTTTT	CASSTSGRANTGELFF
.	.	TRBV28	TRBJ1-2	TGTGCCAGCAGGTTTATTCAGGGGAACTATGGCTACACCTTC	CASRFIQGNYGYTF
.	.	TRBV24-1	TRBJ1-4	TGTGCCACCAGTGCTAACAGGGTAGGAGGTGAAAAACTGTTTTTT	CATSANRVGGEKLFF
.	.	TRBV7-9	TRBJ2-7	TGTGCCAGCAGCTTCCACGCTCCAGCGGGACAAGGCGAGCAGTACTTC	CASSFHAPAGQGEQYF
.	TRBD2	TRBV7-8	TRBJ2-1	TGTGCCAGCAGCCGGACTAGCGGCTCCTACAATGAGCAGTTCTTC	CASSRTSGSYNEQFF
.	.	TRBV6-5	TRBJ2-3	TGTGCCAGCAGGTCTGGACAGCCTTCCACCTATACGCAGTATTTT	CASRSGQPSTYTQYF
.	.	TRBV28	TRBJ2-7	TGTGCCAGCAGTTTGCGGGGATTCTACGAGCAGTACTTC	CASSLRGFYEQYF
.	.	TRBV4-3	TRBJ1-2	TGCGCCAGCAGCCAACAGGGGTACGGTGGCTACACCTTC	CASSQQGYGGYTF
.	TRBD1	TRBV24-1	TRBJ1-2	TGTGCCACCAGTGATTTGCGGGCAGGGGGCACCCATGGCTACACCTTC	CATSDLRAGGTHGYTF
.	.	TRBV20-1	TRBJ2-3	TGCAGTGCTAGTGGAGGCGGGGAACTCACAGATACGCAGTATTTT	CSASGGGELTDTQYF
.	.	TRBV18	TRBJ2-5	TGTGCCAGCTCACCTCAACAGGGTCCGGAGACCCAGTACTTC	CASSPQQGPETQYF
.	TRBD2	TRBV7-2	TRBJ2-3	TGTGCCAGCAGCTTAGTAGCGGGGGGCCGAGGCACAGATACGCAGTATTTT	CASSLVAGGRGTDTQYF
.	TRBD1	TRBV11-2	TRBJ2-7	TGTGCCAGCAGCCGAGGACAGGGCTACGAGCAGTACTTC	CASSRGQGYEQYF
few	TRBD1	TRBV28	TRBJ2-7	TGTGCCAGCAGGCTCCAGGGGGCCTACGAGCAGTACTTC	CASRLQGAYEQYF
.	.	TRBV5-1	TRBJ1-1	TGCGCCAGCAGTAGGGGTGTGGGTGGGACAAGCTTTTTCTTT	CASSRGVGGTSFFF
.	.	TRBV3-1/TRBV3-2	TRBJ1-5	TGTGCCAGCAGCCAATCCACAGGCTTAAGGAACCATTCCCACTATAGCAATCAGCCCCAGCATTTT	CASSQSTGLRNHSHYSNQPQHF
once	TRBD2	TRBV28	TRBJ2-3	TGTGCCAGCAGTTCTACTAGCGGAGGGGGGGGCACAGATACGCAGTATTTT	CASSSTSGGGGTDTQYF
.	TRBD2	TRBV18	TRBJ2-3	TGTGCCAGCTCACCTGGGACTAGCGGGCGCACAGATACGCAGTATTTT	CASSPGTSGRTDTQYF
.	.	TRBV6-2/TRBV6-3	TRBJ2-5	TGTGCCAGCAGTTACTCGCACGGTTCGGCTACGAAGGGGGAGACCCAGTACTTC	CASSYSHGSATKGETQYF
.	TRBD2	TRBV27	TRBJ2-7	TGTGTTCTAGCGGCCCCACCCCCCAGGGAGCAGTACTTC	CVLAAPPPREQYF
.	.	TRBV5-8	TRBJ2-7	TGTGCCAGCAGCTTAACCCCCCAGATGCTCGAGCAGTACTTC	CASSLTPQMLEQYF
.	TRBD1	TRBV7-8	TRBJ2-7	TGTGCCAGCAGCTTCCCGACAGGGAACTACGAGCAGTACTTC	CASSFPTGNYEQYF